Each of the 14 T cell receptor beta chains below was sequenced from the same sample in a study of cytomegalovirus exposure and HLA in healthy donors. Using immunoSEQ multiplex PCR, the repertoire was profiled, and TCRdb retains in-frame clones only, with some absent. Among 130,000 or so clones listed, over 85% were seen once. Material for sequencing was PBMCs. The source is a man aged 25 to 45 in good health and CMV-seronegative.

CDR3 nucleotide sequence: TGTGCCAGCAGCTTGAGCTCACAGATGAACACTGAAGCTTTCTTT. The encoded protein is CASSLSSQMNTEAFF. V is TRBV5-6 and J is TRBJ1-1, with D unresolved. The V end was cut by 1 base, the J end by 0 bases, with 10 bases between. CDR3 length: 15 residues. The germline V gene has CDR1 SGHDT and CDR2 YYEEEE.

This clone has only one observation. V gene TRBV11-1 combines with J gene TRBJ2-5, with 11 bases matching TRBD2. This CDR3 contains 15 residues. Germline CDR1 is SGHAT and CDR2 is FQDESV (reference sequence). With 4 bases clipped from V and 3 bases from J, the junction kept 4 bases outside the gene matches. CDR3 sequence (DNA): TGTGCCAGCAGCTCCCTAGCGGGGGGAGAAGAGACCCAGTACTTC. Translated: CASSSLAGGEETQYF.

The genes are TRBV6-1 and TRBJ1-2, with D tentatively TRBD1 (6 bases). This CDR3 comprises 18 residues. Trimming removed 4 bases at V and 3 bases at J, with 24 bases between. CDR1 and CDR2 from the germline V gene are MNHNS and SASEGT. CDR3 DNA: TGTGCCAGCAGTGTGGGGGGGCCGAACGCCGTAAAAGACTATGGCTACACCTTC. This sequence encodes CASSVGGPNAVKDYGYTF.

DNA of the CDR3: TGTGCCAGCAGCGATCCGATCGGGAATGGCTACACCTTC. Protein sequence: CASSDPIGNGYTF. This chain joins TRBV7-9 and TRBJ1-2; no clear D. V lost 5 bases and J lost 6, with 13 bases in between. The CDR3 sequence is 13 residues long. Per germline, CDR1 SEHNR and CDR2 FQNEAQ (reference sequence). Complete variable domain (other parts from reference TRBV7-9 and TRBJ1-2): DTGVSQNPRHKITKRGQNVTFRCDPISEHNRLYWYRQTLGQGPEFLTYFQNEAQLEKSRLLSDRFSAERPKGSFSTLEIQRTEQGDSAMYLCASSDPIGNGYTFGSGTRLTVV.

The V call is TRBV2, the J call TRBJ2-2, with 8 bases lining up with TRBD1. The J segment lost 6 bases and the V segment lost 7 bases, leaving 7 bases of the junction unmatched. The germline CDR1 and CDR2 sequences are SNHLY and FYNNEI. This CDR3 comprises 14 residues. The CDR3: CASIQGARSGELFF. The CDR3 coding sequence is TGTGCCAGCATTCAGGGGGCGCGCTCCGGGGAGCTGTTTTTT.

V usage is TRBV5-4 and J usage is TRBJ2-3, with 10 nucleotides matching TRBD2. The CDR3 is made up of 16 amino acids. The J segment lost 1 base and the V segment lost 2 bases, leaving 4 bases of the junction unmatched. CDR1 is SGHNT and CDR2 is YYREEE in the germline V gene (reference sequence). The CDR3 DNA reads TGTGCCAGCAGCTTACTAGCGGGGTTCGGCACAGATACGCAGTATTTT. Its protein product is CASSLLAGFGTDTQYF.

The chain uses TRBV27 and TRBJ1-1; D gene ambiguous. This CDR3 region has 14 residues. Germline CDR1 is MNHEY and CDR2 is SMNVEV (reference sequence). The V and J ends lost 2 bases and 0 bases respectively, with 7 bases between them. The CDR3 region is CASSLGGLNTEAFF. In DNA form, the CDR3 reads TGTGCCAGCAGTTTAGGAGGGTTGAACACTGAAGCTTTCTTT.

This sequence joins TRBV25-1 and TRBJ2-5; D might be TRBD2 (6 bases). Germline CDR1 and CDR2: MGHDK and SYGVNS. The CDR3 runs to 13 residues. V was shortened by 3 bases and J by 5 bases, with 10 bases between the two germline ends. CDR3 sequence reads: CASSEGGAETQYF. The DNA of the CDR3 is TGTGCCAGCAGTGAGGGGGGAGCGGAGACCCAGTACTTC. The whole variable domain, filled in from reference TRBV25-1 and TRBJ2-5, reads EADIYQTPRYLVIGTGKKITLECSQTMGHDKMYWYQQDPGMELHLIHYSYGVNSTEKGDLSSESTVSRIRTEHFPLTLESARPSHTSQYLCASSEGGAETQYFGPGTRLLVL.

The chain's CDR3 is CASSKRTGRTNEKLFF. Here the CDR3 DNA reads TGTGCCAGCAGCAAAAGGACAGGGAGAACTAATGAAAAACTGTTTTTT. The chain employs TRBV5-8 and TRBJ1-4, with 8 bases identical to TRBD1. The CDR3 length is 16 residues. V trimming: 4 bases; J trimming: 1 base; junction bases outside the gene matches: 6. The V gene's germline CDR1 is SGHTS and CDR2 YDEGEE.

The chain combines TRBV7-9 with TRBJ1-6; 8 bases align to TRBD1. CDR1 is SEHNR, CDR2 FQNEAQ, per germline (reference sequence). The CDR3 has 15 residues. V lost 1 base and J lost 10; bases outside the gene matches: 6. The DNA for the CDR3 is TGTGCCAGCAGCTTAGTCGGGACAGGAGGGTCACCCCTCCACTTT. Residues: CASSLVGTGGSPLHF.

A few counts support this clone. The J gene is TRBJ2-2, the V gene TRBV27; 8 nucleotides match TRBD2. V lost 5 bases to trimming and J lost 5 bases; unmatched junction nucleotides: 19. The CDR3 is 19 residues long. The germline V gene has CDR1 MNHEY and CDR2 SMNVEV (reference sequence). The CDR3 region is CASSTRGALAATQTGELFF. The CDR3 DNA follows: TGTGCCAGCAGTACGCGGGGGGCTTTAGCGGCTACCCAAACCGGGGAGCTGTTTTTT.

The gene calls are TRBV27 and TRBJ2-7, with TRBD1 matching 9 bases. The CDR3 contains 13 residues. Trimming cost V 6 bases and J 2 bases; bases outside gene matches: 2. Germline CDR1 and CDR2: MNHEY and SMNVEV (reference sequence). CDR3 nucleotides: TGTGCCAGCAGCCGGGACAGGGCCTACGAGCAGTACTTC. This translates into CASSRDRAYEQYF.

The chain couples TRBV5-1 to TRBJ2-1; possible D gene TRBD1, 5 bases. This CDR3 has 15 amino acids. From germline, CDR1 is SGHRS and CDR2 YFSETQ. V gave up 0 bases and J gave up 5 bases, with 12 bases separating them. This CDR3 is CASSLVVGQDNEQFF. As DNA, the CDR3 is TGCGCCAGCAGCTTGGTGGTGGGGCAAGACAATGAGCAGTTCTTC.

The chain is built from TRBV4-3 and TRBJ1-5; D not certain. Germline CDR1 is LGHNA and CDR2 is YSLEER. V gave up 0 bases and J gave up 2 bases, with 14 bases separating them. The CDR3 spans 17 residues. The CDR3 coding sequence is TGCGCCAGCAGCCAAGATAGGGCGCGGGATGGCAATCAGCCCCAGCATTTT. Protein product: CASSQDRARDGNQPQHF.